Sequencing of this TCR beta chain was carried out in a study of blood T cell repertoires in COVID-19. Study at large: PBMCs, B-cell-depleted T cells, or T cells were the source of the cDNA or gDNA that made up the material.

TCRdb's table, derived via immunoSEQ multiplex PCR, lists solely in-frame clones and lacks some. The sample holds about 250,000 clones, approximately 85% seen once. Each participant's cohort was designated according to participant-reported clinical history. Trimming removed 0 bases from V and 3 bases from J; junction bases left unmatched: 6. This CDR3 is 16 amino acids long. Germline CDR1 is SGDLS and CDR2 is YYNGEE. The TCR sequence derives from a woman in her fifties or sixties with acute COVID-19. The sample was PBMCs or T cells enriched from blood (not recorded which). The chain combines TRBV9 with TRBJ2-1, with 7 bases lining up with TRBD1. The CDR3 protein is CASSVGGTAFYNEQFF. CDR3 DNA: TGTGCCAGCAGCGTAGGAGGGACAGCGTTCTACAATGAGCAGTTCTTC.